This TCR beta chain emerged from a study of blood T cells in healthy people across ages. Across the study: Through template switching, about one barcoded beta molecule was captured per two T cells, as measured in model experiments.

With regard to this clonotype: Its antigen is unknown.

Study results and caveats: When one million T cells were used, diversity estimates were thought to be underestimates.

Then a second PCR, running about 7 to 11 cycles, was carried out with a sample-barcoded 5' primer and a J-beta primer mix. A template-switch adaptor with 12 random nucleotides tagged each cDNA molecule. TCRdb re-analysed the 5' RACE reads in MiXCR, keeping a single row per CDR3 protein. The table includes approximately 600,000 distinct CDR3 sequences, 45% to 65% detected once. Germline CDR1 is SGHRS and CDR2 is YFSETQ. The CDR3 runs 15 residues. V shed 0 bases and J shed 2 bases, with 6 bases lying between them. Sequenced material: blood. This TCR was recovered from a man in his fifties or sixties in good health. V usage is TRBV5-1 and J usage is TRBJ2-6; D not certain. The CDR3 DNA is TGCGCCAGCAGCTTGGGGCCCGCTGGGGCCAACGTCCTGACTTTC. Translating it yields CASSLGPAGANVLTF.